This TCR beta chain was retrieved from a study of T cell changes during pregnancy in multiple sclerosis. Between the trimmed V and J ends, which lost 5 bases and 10 bases, there was a span of 17 bases. The CDR3 extends over 13 amino acids. CDR1 SGHAT and CDR2 FQDESV come from the germline V gene (reference sequence). TCRdb's copy holds only in-frame clones and misses some; the assay was immunoSEQ multiplex PCR. Here the sample spans about 93,000 clones, over 80% being singletons. The chain uses TRBV11-1 and TRBJ1-1, with no clear D. The input for sequencing was peripheral blood, taken after pregnancy. This clonotype was sampled from a female donor with multiple sclerosis, enrolled in a pregnancy study. The CDR3 bases are TGTGCCAGCAGCCAGACTCGGGCTGGGAGAGCTTTCTTT. It translates to CASSQTRAGRAFF.